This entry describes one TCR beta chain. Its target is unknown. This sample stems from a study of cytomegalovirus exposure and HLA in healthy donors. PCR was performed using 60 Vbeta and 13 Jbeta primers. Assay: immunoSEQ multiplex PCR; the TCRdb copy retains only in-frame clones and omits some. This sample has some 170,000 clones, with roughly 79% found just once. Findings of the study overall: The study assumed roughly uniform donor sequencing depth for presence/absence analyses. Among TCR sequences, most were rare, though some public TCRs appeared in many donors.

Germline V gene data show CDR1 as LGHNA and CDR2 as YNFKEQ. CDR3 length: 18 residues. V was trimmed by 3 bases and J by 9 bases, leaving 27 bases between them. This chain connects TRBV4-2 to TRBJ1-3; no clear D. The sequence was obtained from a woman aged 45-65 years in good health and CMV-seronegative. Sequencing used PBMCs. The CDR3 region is CASSQDPFVGLVAGTIYF. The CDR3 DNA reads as TGTGCCAGCAGCCAGGACCCCTTCGTGGGTCTCGTAGCGGGCACCATATATTTT.